This TCR beta chain is from a study of T cells after yellow fever vaccination. Study overall: Preparing low-cell-number fractions relied on SMART-Seq v4 Ultra Low Input.

TCR cDNA, made by 5'RACE template switching, carried an added universal primer site and UMIs. TCRdb independently ran MiXCR on the 5' RACE reads; one entry per CDR3 protein. This repertoire shows about 350,000 distinct CDR3 sequences, around a tenth found once; its top ten account for around 20%. In regard to this clonotype: As yet, its antigen is unknown. Compared with germline, one end of the junction differs, possibly owing to a read error.

General study points: Boosting was followed by the reappearance of most primary-vaccination clones (under 97% CD4, about 90% CD8).

CDR3 length: 16 residues. Germline V gene data show CDR1 as DFQATT and CDR2 as SNEGSKA (reference sequence). The sequence derives from a man aged 18 to 29 who received the YFV17D yellow fever vaccine. The specimen was PBMCs, collected on the day of the first yellow fever vaccination. The chain recombines TRBV20-1 with TRBJ2-1; possibly TRBD2 for D (6 bases). The CDR3 is CCARDSRAGRYNEQFF. DNA of the CDR3: TGCTGTGCTAGAGATTCCAGGGCAGGGAGGTACAATGAGCAGTTCTTC.